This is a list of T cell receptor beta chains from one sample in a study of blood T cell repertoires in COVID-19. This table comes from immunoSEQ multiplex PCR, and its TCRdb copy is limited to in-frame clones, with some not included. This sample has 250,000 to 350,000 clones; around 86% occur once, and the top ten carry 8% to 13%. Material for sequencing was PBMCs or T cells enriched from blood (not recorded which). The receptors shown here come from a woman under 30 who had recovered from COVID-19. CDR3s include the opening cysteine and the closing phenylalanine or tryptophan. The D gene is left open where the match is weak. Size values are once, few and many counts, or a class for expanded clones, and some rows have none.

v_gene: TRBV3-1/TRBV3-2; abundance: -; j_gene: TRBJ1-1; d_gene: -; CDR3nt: TGTGCCAGCAGAGGGGAGGGATTAGCTTTCTTT; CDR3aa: CASRGEGLAFF
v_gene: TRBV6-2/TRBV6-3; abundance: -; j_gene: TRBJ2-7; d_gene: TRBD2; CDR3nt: TGTGCCAGCAGTTCACGACTAGCGGAGGGTACGAAGCAGTACTTC; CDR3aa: CASSSRLAEGTKQYF
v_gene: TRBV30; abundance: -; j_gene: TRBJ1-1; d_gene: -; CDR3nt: TGTGCCTGGAGTTCGCAGGACACTGAAGCTTTCTTT; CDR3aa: CAWSSQDTEAFF
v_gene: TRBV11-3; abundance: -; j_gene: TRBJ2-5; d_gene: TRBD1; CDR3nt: TGTGCCAGCAGCTCCCGGGACAGCCAAGAGACCCAGTACTTC; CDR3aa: CASSSRDSQETQYF
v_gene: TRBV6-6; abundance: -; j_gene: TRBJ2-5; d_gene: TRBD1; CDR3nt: TGTGCCAGCAGTTACTCGGGACAGATACAAGAGACCCAGTACTTC; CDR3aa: CASSYSGQIQETQYF
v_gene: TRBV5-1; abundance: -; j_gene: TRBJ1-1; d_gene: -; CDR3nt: TGCGCCAGTAACACGGGGGACACTGAAGCTTTCTTT; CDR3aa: CASNTGDTEAFF
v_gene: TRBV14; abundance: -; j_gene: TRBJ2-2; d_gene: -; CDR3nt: TGTGCCAGCAGCCAAGACGGGAATCCGACCGGGGAGCTGTTTTTT; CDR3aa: CASSQDGNPTGELFF
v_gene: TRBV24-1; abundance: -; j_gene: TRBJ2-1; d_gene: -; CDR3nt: TGTGCCACCAGTGATTGGAGCCTAGGAAGCTCCTACAATGAGCAGTTCTTC; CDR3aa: CATSDWSLGSSYNEQFF
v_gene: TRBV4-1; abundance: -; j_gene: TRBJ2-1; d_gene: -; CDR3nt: TGCGCCAGCAGCTCAGGACAGTACAATGAGCAGTTCTTC; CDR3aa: CASSSGQYNEQFF
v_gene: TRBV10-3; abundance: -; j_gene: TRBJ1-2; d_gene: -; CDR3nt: TGTGCCATCAGTGAGGGGACAAGAGATGGCTACACCTTC; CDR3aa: CAISEGTRDGYTF
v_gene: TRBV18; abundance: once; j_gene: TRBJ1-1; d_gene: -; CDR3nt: TGTGCCAGCTCACCAGGGCCCGATCGGAACACTGAAGCTTTCTTT; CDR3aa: CASSPGPDRNTEAFF
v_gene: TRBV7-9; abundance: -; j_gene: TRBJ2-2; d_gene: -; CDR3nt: TGTGCCAGCAGCTTATGGCTAGCGAACACCGGGGAGCTGTTTTTT; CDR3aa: CASSLWLANTGELFF
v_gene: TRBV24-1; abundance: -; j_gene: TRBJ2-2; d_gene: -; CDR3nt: TGTGCCACGGGTTGGGCCAACACCGGGGAGCTGTTTTTT; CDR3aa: CATGWANTGELFF
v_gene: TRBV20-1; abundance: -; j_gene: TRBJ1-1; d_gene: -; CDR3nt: TGCAGTGCTTCAGGGGACACTGAAGCTTTCTTT; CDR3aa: CSASGDTEAFF
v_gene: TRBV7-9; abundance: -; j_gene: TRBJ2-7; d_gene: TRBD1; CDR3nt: TGTGCCAGCAGCTACTCGGGACAGGACGAGCAGTACTTC; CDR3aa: CASSYSGQDEQYF
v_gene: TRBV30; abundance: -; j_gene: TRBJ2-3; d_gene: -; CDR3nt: TGTGCCTGGAGTGTTGGCGGGACTCTAAACACAGATACGCAGTATTTT; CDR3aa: CAWSVGGTLNTDTQYF
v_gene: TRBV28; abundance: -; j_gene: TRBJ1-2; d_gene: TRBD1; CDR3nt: TGTGCCAGCAGTCCCCTCGGACAGGGAGTTCATGGCTACACCTTC; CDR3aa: CASSPLGQGVHGYTF
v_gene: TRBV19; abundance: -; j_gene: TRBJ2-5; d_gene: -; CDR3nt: TGTGCCAGTAGTGAGAAGTCAACCCAGTACTTC; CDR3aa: CASSEKSTQYF
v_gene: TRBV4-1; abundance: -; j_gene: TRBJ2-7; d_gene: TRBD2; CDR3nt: TGCGCCAGCAGCCATCTGGGGGGGAGGCGAGGCGAGCAGTACTTC; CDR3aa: CASSHLGGRRGEQYF
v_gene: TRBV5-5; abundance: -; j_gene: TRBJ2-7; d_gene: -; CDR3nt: TGTGCCAGCAGTTTGCGCAGGGGCCCCTACGAGCAGTACTTC; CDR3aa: CASSLRRGPYEQYF